Listed here are 32 T cell receptor beta chains from one sample, sequenced in a study of T-cell reconstitution after alpha-beta-depleted transplantation in children. Unique molecular identifiers tagged the TCRbeta library. MiXCR, applied by TCRdb to the PCR reads, yields one record per CDR3 protein. The sample holds hundreds of thousands of distinct CDR3 sequences, 9.5% to 13% seen once. The specimen was peripheral blood, collected 180 days after TCRalphabeta/CD19-depleted stem cell transplant. All receptors derive from a male patient aged 2 to 9 who had a stem cell transplant for chronic granulomatous disease, so the T cells may come from the graft donor.

This clonotype showed up just a few times. V and J are TRBV20-1 and TRBJ2-7, with 9 positions matching TRBD2. Germline V lookup: CDR1 DFQATT, CDR2 SNEGSKA (reference sequence). V gave up 6 bases and J gave up 4 bases; unmatched junction bases: 7. There are 13 residues in the CDR3. The CDR3 spells CSARGGRVYEQYF. CDR3 coding DNA: TGCAGTGCCAGGGGCGGGAGGGTTTACGAGCAGTACTTC.

This clonotype was counted many times. The chain is built from TRBV6-1 and TRBJ2-7; D is unresolved. There are 11 residues in the CDR3. The V end was cut by 2 bases, the J end by 3 bases, with 2 bases between. Germline V lookup: CDR1 MNHNS, CDR2 SASEGT. CDR3 bases: TGTGCCAGCAGTGAAATCTACGAGCAGTACTTC. Amino acids: CASSEIYEQYF.

At least ten counts were recorded for this clonotype. The V and J genes are TRBV12-3 or TRBV12-4 and TRBJ2-7, with 10 bases matching TRBD2. CDR3 length: 15 residues. J lost 4 bases, V lost 4 bases, and 7 bases had no gene match. Here the CDR3 DNA reads TGTGCCAGCAGTTCCCTACTAGCGGGACTTTACGAGCAGTACTTC. This codes for CASSSLLAGLYEQYF.

There are many counts of this clonotype. This sequence joins TRBV27 and TRBJ2-7; D perhaps matches TRBD2 (5 bases). The CDR3 length is 14 residues. V lost 6 bases and J 5 bases, leaving 17 bases between the germline ends. Germline CDR1 and CDR2: MNHEY and SMNVEV (reference sequence). The CDR3 sequence is CASRASGIGHEQYF. Here the CDR3 DNA reads TGTGCCAGCAGGGCTTCGGGAATAGGCCACGAGCAGTACTTC.

This clonotype appeared many times. The CDR3 protein is CSAGTSNTGELFF. The CDR3 DNA reads TGCAGCGCCGGGACATCGAACACCGGGGAGCTGTTTTTT. The chain is built from TRBV29-1 and TRBJ2-2, with a weak D call TRBD1 (6 bases). Between the trimmed V and J ends, which lost 7 bases and 0 bases, there was a span of 9 bases. Per germline, CDR1 SQVTM and CDR2 ANQGSEA. CDR3 length: 13 residues.

In this sample, this clonotype turned up many times. The V and J genes are TRBV6-2 or TRBV6-3 and TRBJ2-7; D perhaps matches TRBD1 (5 bases). V was shortened by 4 bases and J by 3 bases, with 13 bases between the two germline ends. The CDR3 is 14 amino acids. Germline values: CDR1 MNHEY, CDR2 SVGEGT. The DNA for the CDR3 is TGTGCCAGCAGTTTAAATTGGGGCAGCTACGAGCAGTACTTC. Translated: CASSLNWGSYEQYF.

This clonotype was found many times. This chain links TRBV5-5 with TRBJ2-7, with D tentatively TRBD2 (6 bases). Germline CDR1 and CDR2: SGHKS and YYEKEE (reference sequence). The CDR3 spans 14 residues. Trimming left V 3 bases short and J 0 bases short, with 10 bases between. The CDR3 region has the DNA TGTGCCAGCAGCTATAGCGGCAGCTCCTACGAGCAGTACTTC. Residues: CASSYSGSSYEQYF.

This clonotype was found a few times. The chain links TRBV29-1 to TRBJ2-1; D is unclear. The CDR3 spans 14 residues. The V end lost 1 base, the J end lost 3 bases, and 10 bases lay between the germline ends. Germline V gene data show CDR1 as SQVTM and CDR2 as ANQGSEA. The DNA for the CDR3 is TGCAGCGTTGAAGTAGGGTTGATCTACAATGAGCAGTTCTTC. It encodes CSVEVGLIYNEQFF.

The table lists this clonotype with many counts. This chain links TRBV20-1 with TRBJ2-1; 8 bases fit TRBD1. The CDR3 sequence is 16 residues long. The J segment lost 4 bases and the V segment lost 0 bases, leaving 8 bases of the junction unmatched. The germline CDR1 and CDR2 sequences are DFQATT and SNEGSKA (reference sequence). CDR3 residues: CSAREGTGWGYNEQFF. The CDR3 DNA follows: TGCAGTGCTAGAGAGGGGACAGGTTGGGGGTACAATGAGCAGTTCTTC.

This clonotype was observed at least ten times. The gene calls are TRBV29-1 and TRBJ2-7; TRBD1 matches 7 bases. V gave up 7 bases and J gave up 2 bases; unmatched junction bases: 8. The V gene's germline CDR1 is SQVTM and CDR2 ANQGSEA. CDR3 length equals 13 residues. CDR3 protein: CSAMMTGTYEQYF. The DNA for the CDR3 is TGCAGCGCCATGATGACAGGGACCTACGAGCAGTACTTC.

This chain joins TRBV29-1 and TRBJ1-1, with D possibly matching TRBD1 (5 bases). V lost 5 bases and J lost 5, with 9 bases in between. The CDR3 sequence is 11 residues long. Germline assignment: CDR1 SQVTM and CDR2 ANQGSEA. CDR3 in DNA: TGCAGCGTTTCAGGGATTACTGAAGCTTTCTTT. Amino acids: CSVSGITEAFF.

At least ten counts were recorded for this clonotype. This sequence joins TRBV6-2 or TRBV6-3 and TRBJ2-2, with 8 bases matching TRBD2. The CDR3 contains 15 residues. The V and J ends lost 6 bases and 8 bases, in that order; junction bases with no gene match: 11. Germline CDR1 reads MNHEY; CDR2 reads SVGEGT. The DNA for the CDR3 is TGTGCCAGCAGCCACGGACTAGCTGAGGTGGGGGAGCTGTTTTTT. This sequence encodes CASSHGLAEVGELFF.

This clonotype was seen ten or more times. The chain is built from TRBV7-6 and TRBJ2-4, with D possibly matching TRBD2 (5 bases). The CDR3 is made up of 13 amino acids. Per the germline V gene, CDR1 is SGHVS and CDR2 is FNYEAQ. The ends were cut back, 5 bases at V and 5 bases at J, with 10 bases in the middle. The CDR3 is CASSRLGENIQYF. DNA for the CDR3: TGTGCCAGCAGCCGGTTGGGAGAAAACATTCAGTACTTC.

This clonotype was observed at least ten times. The chain links TRBV12-3 or TRBV12-4 to TRBJ2-4; 10 bases are shared with TRBD2. This CDR3 spans 17 amino acids. V gave up 1 base and J gave up 0 bases; unmatched junction bases: 3. CDR3 in DNA: TGTGCCAGCAGTTTAGGGACTAGCGGAGTAGCCAAAAACATTCAGTACTTC. Translation gives CASSLGTSGVAKNIQYF.

In its sample, this clonotype is medium-sized. The rearrangement joins TRBV7-3 to TRBJ1-1; D gene unclear. V dropped 2 bases and J dropped 1 base, with 5 bases sitting between them. This CDR3 is 13 amino acids long. Germline V gene sequence: CDR1 SGHTA, CDR2 FQGTGA. DNA of the CDR3: TGTGCCAGCAGCTTATTCACGAACACTGAAGCTTTCTTT. It yields the protein CASSLFTNTEAFF.

In its sample, this clonotype was seen many times. This chain uses TRBV11-1 with TRBJ2-5, with 7 bases aligning to TRBD2. This CDR3 contains 14 residues. J was trimmed by 5 bases and V by 3 bases; bases with no gene match: 6. The germline gives CDR1 SGHAT, CDR2 FQDESV (reference sequence). CDR3 in DNA: TGTGCCAGCAGCTTCGGACTAGTCGGCGAGACCCAGTACTTC. Translated, it gives CASSFGLVGETQYF. Full variable domain (remainder filled in from reference TRBV11-1 and TRBJ2-5): EAEVAQSPRYKITEKSQAVAFWCDPISGHATLYWYRQILGQGPELLVQFQDESVVDDSQLPKDRFSAERLKGVDSTLKIQPAELGDSAMYLCASSFGLVGETQYFGPGTRLLVL.

There are many counts of this clonotype. The CDR3 bases are TGCGCCAGCAGCCAAACCGGGACAGGACGACCCTACGAGCAGTACTTC. As protein: CASSQTGTGRPYEQYF. V is TRBV4-1 and J is TRBJ2-7; 8 bases line up with TRBD1. Germline CDR1 is MGHRA and CDR2 is YSYEKL. The CDR3 is 16 amino acids. Unmatched junction bases numbered 8, after V lost 2 bases and J lost 2 bases.

Regarding this clonotype: Since a much larger clone is just one base distant, this may be a read error. The V and J genes are TRBV29-1 and TRBJ1-2; D might be TRBD1 (6 bases). Germline CDR1 is SQVTM and CDR2 is ANQGSEA. This CDR3 is 11 amino acids long. CDR3 sequence (DNA): TGCAGAGTTCCGCAGGGGTATGGCTACACCTTC. Protein: CRVPQGYGYTF.

This rearrangement joins TRBV4-1 to TRBJ2-3; unclear D gene. Trimming removed 2 bases from V and 3 bases from J, with 15 bases in between. The CDR3 sequence is 16 residues long. The germline CDR1 and CDR2 sequences are MGHRA and YSYEKL. The CDR3 spells CASSQIASAWTDTQYF. As DNA, the CDR3 is TGCGCCAGCAGCCAAATAGCCAGCGCCTGGACAGATACGCAGTATTTT.

The sample holds many counts of this clonotype. The chain couples TRBV7-3 to TRBJ2-7; D is perhaps TRBD2 (6 bases). The CDR3 is made up of 15 amino acids. The germline CDR1 and CDR2 sequences are SGHTA and FQGTGA. V lost 5 bases to trimming and J lost 6 bases, with 20 bases between them. CDR3 in amino acids: CASSPMGAGGSEQYF. The CDR3 DNA reads TGTGCCAGCAGCCCCATGGGCGCTGGGGGGTCCGAGCAGTACTTC.

In its sample, this clonotype was seen many times. The chain combines TRBV3-1 with TRBJ2-1, with 12 bases identical to TRBD2. The CDR3 is made up of 19 amino acids. V trimming: 4 bases; J trimming: 0 bases; junction bases outside the gene matches: 10. Germline V gene lookup returns CDR1 LGHDT and CDR2 YNNKEL (reference sequence). CDR3 amino acids: CASSPGLAGGPSSYNEQFF. CDR3 DNA: TGTGCCAGCAGCCCCGGGCTAGCGGGAGGGCCGAGCTCCTACAATGAGCAGTTCTTC.

This clonotype showed up many times. The chain carries TRBV20-1 and TRBJ2-1, with TRBD2 identical over 12 bases. This CDR3 is built from 15 residues. Germline V gene lookup returns CDR1 DFQATT and CDR2 SNEGSKA (reference sequence). With V trimmed by 3 bases and J by 7 bases, 7 bases remained unmatched. CDR3 nucleotides: TGCAGTGCTAGCCGTACTAGCGGGGGGCGAAATGAGCAGTTCTTC. This sequence encodes CSASRTSGGRNEQFF.

This clonotype was counted ten times or more. The CDR3 here is CASSSDRDSDGYTF. The CDR3, as DNA: TGTGCCAGCAGTTCGGACAGGGATTCGGATGGCTACACCTTC. The chain employs TRBV27 and TRBJ1-2; 8 positions agree with TRBD1. V gave up 4 bases and J gave up 6 bases; unmatched junction bases: 7. CDR1 is MNHEY, CDR2 SMNVEV, per germline (reference sequence). This CDR3 spans 14 amino acids.

This clonotype has a count of ten or more. The CDR3 region is CSASGFPMNTEAFF. In DNA, the CDR3 is TGCAGTGCTTCAGGGTTTCCCATGAACACTGAAGCTTTCTTT. This chain joins TRBV20-1 and TRBJ1-1; the D gene is possibly TRBD1 (5 bases). The germline V gene has CDR1 DFQATT and CDR2 SNEGSKA (reference sequence). The CDR3 sequence is 14 residues long. V was shortened by 5 bases and J by 0 bases, with 13 bases between the two germline ends.

This clonotype was counted many times. This chain links TRBV28 with TRBJ2-3; 10 nucleotides agree with TRBD2. Trimming took 10 bases from V and 4 from J; bases not matched to a gene: 14. The CDR3 contains 16 residues. Germline lookup yields CDR1 MDHEN and CDR2 SYDVKM. The CDR3: CATTGASGSKPDTQYF. Written as DNA, the CDR3 is TGTGCCACTACGGGGGCTAGCGGGAGCAAACCAGATACGCAGTATTTT.

This clonotype was recorded many times. The chain is built from TRBV28 and TRBJ2-7; D remains ambiguous. The germline CDR1 and CDR2 sequences are MDHEN and SYDVKM. V was shortened by 6 bases and J by 2 bases, with 11 bases between the two germline ends. The CDR3 spans 13 residues. This chain's CDR3 is CASRSANTYEQYF. In DNA, the CDR3 is TGTGCCAGCAGATCCGCCAACACCTACGAGCAGTACTTC.

There are many counts of this clonotype. J is TRBJ2-1 and V is TRBV6-2 or TRBV6-3; D gene unclear. The germline V and J ends were trimmed by 6 bases and 10 bases, with 16 bases remaining between them. CDR1 is MNHEY and CDR2 is SVGEGT in the germline V gene. This CDR3 spans 13 amino acids. The CDR3 DNA reads TGTGCCAGCAGCCCCCGCTCCCCAAGGGAGCAGTTCTTC. Translated, it gives CASSPRSPREQFF.

At least ten counts were recorded for this clonotype. The rearrangement links TRBV5-4 to TRBJ2-3, with D possibly matching TRBD2 (6 bases). This CDR3 has 16 amino acids. Germline V CDR1 and CDR2: SGHNT, YYREEE (reference sequence). V was clipped by 0 bases and J by 1 base, with 12 bases between them. CDR3 DNA sequence: TGTGCCAGCAGCTTGGATCCCGGGGGACGCACAGATACGCAGTATTTT. Its translation is CASSLDPGGRTDTQYF. Supplemented by reference TRBV5-4 and TRBJ2-3, the full variable domain reads ETGVTQSPTHLIKTRGQQVTLRCSSQSGHNTVSWYQQALGQGPQFIFQYYREEENGRGNFPPRFSGLQFPNYSSELNVNALELDDSALYLCASSLDPGGRTDTQYFGPGTRLTVL.

This clonotype has a handful of counts. In DNA form, the CDR3 reads TGTGCCAGCAGCTTAGACGACTCGTCCTCCTACAATGAGCAGTTCTTC. Translating it yields CASSLDDSSSYNEQFF. The rearrangement uses TRBV13 and TRBJ2-1; D gene unclear. Deletions cut 1 base from V and 0 bases from J, with 10 bases between. The CDR3 loop spans 16 amino acids. CDR1 PRHDT and CDR2 FYEKMQ come from the germline V gene (reference sequence).

The chain joins TRBV7-6 to TRBJ2-7, with TRBD1 identical over 10 bases. Unmatched junction bases numbered 7, after V lost 4 bases and J lost 4 bases. Germline V lookup: CDR1 SGHVS, CDR2 FNYEAQ. The CDR3 is made up of 15 amino acids. CDR3: CASSSGTGVSYEQYF. CDR3 DNA sequence: TGTGCCAGCAGCTCCGGGACAGGGGTCTCGTACGAGCAGTACTTC.

Concerning this clonotype itself: A read error may explain this, as a much larger clone is one base away. This chain joins TRBV27 and TRBJ2-3, with D possibly matching TRBD1 (6 bases). Germline CDR1 and CDR2: MNHEY and SMNVEV (reference sequence). CDR3 size: 15 residues. Trimming pared 6 bases from V and 1 base from J, leaving 14 bases between. DNA of the CDR3: TGTGCCAGCAGCGGTACAGGGCTCCGCACAGATACGCAGTATTTT. Translating it yields CASSGTGLRTDTQYF.

There are many counts of this clonotype. The V call is TRBV6-2 or TRBV6-3, the J call TRBJ2-3; D is uncertain. Per the germline V gene, CDR1 is MNHEY and CDR2 is SVGEGT. V lost 4 bases to trimming and J lost 6 bases, with 17 bases between them. The CDR3 sequence is 15 residues long. CDR3 protein: CASSLWGNGRDTQYF. In DNA form, the CDR3 reads TGTGCCAGCAGTTTGTGGGGAAATGGAAGGGATACGCAGTATTTT.